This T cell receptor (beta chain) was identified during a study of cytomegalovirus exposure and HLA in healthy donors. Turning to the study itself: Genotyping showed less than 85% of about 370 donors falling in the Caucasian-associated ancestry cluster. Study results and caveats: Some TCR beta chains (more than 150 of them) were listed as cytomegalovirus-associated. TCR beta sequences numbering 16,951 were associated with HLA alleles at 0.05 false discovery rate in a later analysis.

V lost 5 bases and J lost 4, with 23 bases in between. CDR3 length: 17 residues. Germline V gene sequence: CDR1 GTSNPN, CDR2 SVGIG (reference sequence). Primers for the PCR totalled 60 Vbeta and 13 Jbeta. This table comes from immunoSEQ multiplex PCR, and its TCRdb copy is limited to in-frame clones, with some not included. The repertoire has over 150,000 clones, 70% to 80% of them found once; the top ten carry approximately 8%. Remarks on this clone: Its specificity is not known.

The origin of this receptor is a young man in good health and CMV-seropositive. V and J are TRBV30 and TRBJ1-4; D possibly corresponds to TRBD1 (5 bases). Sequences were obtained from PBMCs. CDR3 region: CAWAPQVGQPYNEKLFF. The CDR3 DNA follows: TGTGCCTGGGCCCCCCAAGTGGGGCAGCCCTATAATGAAAAACTGTTTTTT.